This TCR beta chain was recovered during a study of blood T cells in healthy people across ages. Regarding the study as a whole: In long-lived donors, naive CD4+ cell counts and diversity exceeded those of aged donors. Per-million-T-cell TCR beta diversity fell roughly linearly with age.

Ten or more counts support this clonotype. Antigen specificity is unknown. Drawn from each donor were roughly 10 milliliters of peripheral blood. Through a sample-barcoded 5' primer and a J-beta primer mix, a second PCR was run for roughly 7 to 11 cycles. Every molecule of cDNA carried a tag from a template-switch adaptor with 12 random nucleotides. Via MiXCR, TCRdb re-called the 5' RACE reads, giving one row per CDR3 protein. The data hold roughly 680,000 distinct CDR3 sequences, with 52% observed a single time. V was pared by 4 bases and J by 4 bases, with 9 bases between. CDR3 length: 12 amino acids. Germline CDR1 reads SGHKS; CDR2 reads YYEKEE (reference sequence).

J is TRBJ2-7 and V is TRBV5-5; D is uncertain. The sequencing sample was made of blood. This receptor was obtained from a woman older than 75 in good health. The CDR3 coding sequence is TGTGCCAGCAGCCATCCCTCATACGAGCAGTACTTC. Its protein product is CASSHPSYEQYF.